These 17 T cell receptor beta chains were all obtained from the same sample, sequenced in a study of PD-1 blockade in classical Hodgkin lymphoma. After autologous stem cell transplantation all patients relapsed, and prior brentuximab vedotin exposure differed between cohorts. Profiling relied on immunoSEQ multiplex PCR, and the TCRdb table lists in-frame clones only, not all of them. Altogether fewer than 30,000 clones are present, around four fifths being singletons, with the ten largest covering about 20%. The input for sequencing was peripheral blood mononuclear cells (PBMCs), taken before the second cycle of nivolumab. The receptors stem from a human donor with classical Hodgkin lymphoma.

The CDR3 bases are TGTGCCAGCAGCGCCCGACAGGTCCCCTATGGCTACACCTTC. Its translation is CASSARQVPYGYTF. The V call is TRBV6-1, the J call TRBJ1-2, with a tentative D call TRBD1 (6 bases). Germline lookup yields CDR1 MNHNS and CDR2 SASEGT. Trimming left V 6 bases short and J 4 bases short, with 15 bases between. This CDR3 has 14 residues.

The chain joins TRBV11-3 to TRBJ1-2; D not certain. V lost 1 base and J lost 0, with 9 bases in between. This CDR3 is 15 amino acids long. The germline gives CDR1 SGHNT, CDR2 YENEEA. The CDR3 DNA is TGTGCCAGCAGCTTAGGAAACACTGCTAACTATGGCTACACCTTC. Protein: CASSLGNTANYGYTF.

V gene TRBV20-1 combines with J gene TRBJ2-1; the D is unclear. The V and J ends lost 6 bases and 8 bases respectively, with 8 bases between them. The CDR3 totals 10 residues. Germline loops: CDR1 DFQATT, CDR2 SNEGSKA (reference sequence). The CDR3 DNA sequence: TGCAGTGCGGCCGAGGATGAGCAGTTCTTC. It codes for CSAAEDEQFF.

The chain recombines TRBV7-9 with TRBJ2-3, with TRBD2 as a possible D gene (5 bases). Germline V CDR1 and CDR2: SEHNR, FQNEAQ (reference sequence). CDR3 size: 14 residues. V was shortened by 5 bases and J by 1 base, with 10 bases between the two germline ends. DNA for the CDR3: TGTGCCAGCAGCGGACTGCCTGGCACAGATACGCAGTATTTT. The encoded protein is CASSGLPGTDTQYF.

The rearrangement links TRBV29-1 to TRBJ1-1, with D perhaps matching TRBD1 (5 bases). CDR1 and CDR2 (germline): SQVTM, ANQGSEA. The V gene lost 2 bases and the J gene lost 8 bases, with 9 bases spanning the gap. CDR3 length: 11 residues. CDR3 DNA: TGCAGCGTTGAATGGGCAGGGGAAGCTTTCTTT. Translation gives CSVEWAGEAFF.

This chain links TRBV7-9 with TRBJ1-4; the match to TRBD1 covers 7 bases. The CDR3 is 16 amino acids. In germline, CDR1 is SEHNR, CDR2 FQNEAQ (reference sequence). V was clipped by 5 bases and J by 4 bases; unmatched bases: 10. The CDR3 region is CASSPPDRVYNEKLFF. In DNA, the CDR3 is TGTGCCAGCAGCCCCCCAGACAGGGTTTATAATGAAAAACTGTTTTTT.

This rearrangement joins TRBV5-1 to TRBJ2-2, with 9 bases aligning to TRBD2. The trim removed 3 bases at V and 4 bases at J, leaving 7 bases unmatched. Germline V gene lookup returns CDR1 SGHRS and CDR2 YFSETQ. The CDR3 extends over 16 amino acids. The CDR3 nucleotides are TGCGCCAGCAGCTCAACCGGGACTAGCTTCACCGGGGAGCTGTTTTTT. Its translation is CASSSTGTSFTGELFF.

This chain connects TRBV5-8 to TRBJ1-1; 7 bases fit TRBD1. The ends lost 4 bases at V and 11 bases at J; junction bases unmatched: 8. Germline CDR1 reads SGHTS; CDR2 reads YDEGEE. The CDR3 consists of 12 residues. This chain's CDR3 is CASSLPTGKAFF. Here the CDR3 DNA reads TGTGCCAGCAGCCTACCGACAGGGAAGGCTTTCTTT.

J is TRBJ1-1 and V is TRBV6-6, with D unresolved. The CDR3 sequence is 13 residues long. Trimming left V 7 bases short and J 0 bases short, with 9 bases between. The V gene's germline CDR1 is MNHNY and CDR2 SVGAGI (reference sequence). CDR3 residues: CASNPGMNTEAFF. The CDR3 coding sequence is TGTGCCAGCAACCCGGGAATGAACACTGAAGCTTTCTTT.

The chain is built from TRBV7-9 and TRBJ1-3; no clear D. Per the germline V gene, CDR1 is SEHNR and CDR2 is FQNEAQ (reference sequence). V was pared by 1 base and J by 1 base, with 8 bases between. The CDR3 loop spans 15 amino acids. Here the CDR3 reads CASSLGIGSGNTIYF. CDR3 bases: TGTGCCAGCAGCTTAGGTATAGGGTCTGGAAACACCATATATTTT. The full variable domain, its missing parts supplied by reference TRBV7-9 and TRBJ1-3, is DTGVSQNPRHKITKRGQNVTFRCDPISEHNRLYWYRQTLGQGPEFLTYFQNEAQLEKSRLLSDRFSAERPKGSFSTLEIQRTEQGDSAMYLCASSLGIGSGNTIYFGEGSWLTVV.

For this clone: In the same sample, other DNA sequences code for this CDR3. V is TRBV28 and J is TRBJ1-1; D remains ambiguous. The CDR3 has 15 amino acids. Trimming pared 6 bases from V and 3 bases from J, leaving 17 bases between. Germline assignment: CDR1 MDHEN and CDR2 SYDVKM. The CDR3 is CASSPWASRDTEAFF. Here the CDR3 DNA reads TGTGCCAGCAGCCCCTGGGCCTCCCGGGACACTGAAGCTTTCTTT.

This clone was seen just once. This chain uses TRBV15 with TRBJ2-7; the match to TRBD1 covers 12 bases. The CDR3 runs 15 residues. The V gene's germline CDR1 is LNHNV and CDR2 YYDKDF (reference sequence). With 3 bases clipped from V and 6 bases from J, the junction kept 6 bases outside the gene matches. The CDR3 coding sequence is TGTGCCACCAGCAGGGGACAGGGGGCTTTCGGCGAGCAGTACGTC. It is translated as CATSRGQGAFGEQYV.

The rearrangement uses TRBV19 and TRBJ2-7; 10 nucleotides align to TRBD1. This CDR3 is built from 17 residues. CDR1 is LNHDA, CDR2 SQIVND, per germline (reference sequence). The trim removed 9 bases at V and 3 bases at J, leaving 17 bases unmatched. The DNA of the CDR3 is TGTGCCAGCAGTTCGGGAGGGGGCGGGACAGGGGACTACGAGCAGTACTTC. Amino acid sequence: CASSSGGGGTGDYEQYF. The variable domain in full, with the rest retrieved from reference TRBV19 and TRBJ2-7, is DGGITQSPKYLFRKEGQNVTLSCEQNLNHDAMYWYRQDPGQGLRLIYYSQIVNDFQKGDIAEGYSVSREKKESFPLTVTSAQKNPTAFYLCASSSGGGGTGDYEQYFGPGTRLTVT.

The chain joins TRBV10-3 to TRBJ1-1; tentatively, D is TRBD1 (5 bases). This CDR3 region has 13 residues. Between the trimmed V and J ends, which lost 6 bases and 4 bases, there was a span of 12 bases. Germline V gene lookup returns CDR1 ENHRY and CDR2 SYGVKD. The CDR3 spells CAIRGAGGTEAFF. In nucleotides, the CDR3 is TGTGCCATCAGGGGTGCGGGGGGCACTGAAGCTTTCTTT.

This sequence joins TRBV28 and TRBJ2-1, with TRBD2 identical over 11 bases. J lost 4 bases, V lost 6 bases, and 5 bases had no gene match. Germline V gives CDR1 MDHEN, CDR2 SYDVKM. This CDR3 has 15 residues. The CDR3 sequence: CASSWRLAGYNEQFF. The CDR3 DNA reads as TGTGCCAGCAGCTGGAGACTAGCGGGGTACAATGAGCAGTTCTTC.

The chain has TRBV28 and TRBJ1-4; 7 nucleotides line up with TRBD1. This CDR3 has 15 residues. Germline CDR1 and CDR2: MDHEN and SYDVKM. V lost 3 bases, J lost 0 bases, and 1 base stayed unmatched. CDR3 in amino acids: CASSFGTATNEKLFF. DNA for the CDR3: TGTGCCAGCAGTTTCGGGACAGCAACTAATGAAAAACTGTTTTTT. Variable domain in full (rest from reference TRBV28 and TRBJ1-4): DVKVTQSSRYLVKRTGEKVFLECVQDMDHENMFWYRQDPGLGLRLIYFSYDVKMKEKGDIPEGYSVSREKKERFSLILESASTNQTSMYLCASSFGTATNEKLFFGSGTQLSVL.

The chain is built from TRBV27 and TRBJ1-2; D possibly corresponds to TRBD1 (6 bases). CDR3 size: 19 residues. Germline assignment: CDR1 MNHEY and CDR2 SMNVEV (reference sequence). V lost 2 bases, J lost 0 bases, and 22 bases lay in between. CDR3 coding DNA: TGTGCCAGCAGTTTACGGATCCCCGGACAGACCTCCCCTAACTATGGCTACACCTTC. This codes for CASSLRIPGQTSPNYGYTF.